These 18 T cell receptor beta chains were sequenced from one sample in a study of cytomegalovirus exposure and HLA in healthy donors. The PCR was carried out with 60 Vbeta primers and 13 Jbeta primers. Clones were read by immunoSEQ multiplex PCR, and TCRdb kept only the in-frame ones, dropping some. Of fewer than 200,000 clones listed, roughly 79% are singletons. The sequencing sample was made of PBMCs. Receptor source: a woman between 50 and 59 years old in good health and CMV-seropositive.

In this sample, this clone turned up a few times. The rearrangement links TRBV27 to TRBJ2-2; D gene uncertain. Germline-derived CDR1 and CDR2 are MNHEY and SMNVEV (reference sequence). V was cut by 4 bases and J by 3 bases, with 3 bases left in between. This CDR3 spans 12 amino acids. The CDR3 sequence is CASSYYTGELFF. The CDR3 nucleotides are TGTGCCAGCAGTTACTACACCGGGGAGCTGTTTTTT.

The chain combines TRBV12-2 with TRBJ1-5; the table calls TRBD1, which could not be checked here. TRBV12-2 corresponds to a pseudogene. The CDR3 has 17 residues. CDR3 residues: CASRLPNRGQRGQPQHF. The CDR3 DNA follows: TGTGCAAGTCGCTTACCAAACAGGGGGCAGAGGGGTCAGCCCCAGCATTTT.

The chain's CDR3 is CASSLETGANTEAFF. Written as DNA, the CDR3 is TGTGCCAGCAGCTTAGAGACAGGGGCTAACACTGAAGCTTTCTTT. V gene TRBV6-5 combines with J gene TRBJ1-1; 8 nucleotides line up with TRBD1. This CDR3 has 15 residues. The V and J ends lost 6 bases and 2 bases, in that order; junction bases with no gene match: 8. Germline V lookup: CDR1 MNHEY, CDR2 SVGAGI.

This clone was seen a single time. V gene TRBV5-6 combines with J gene TRBJ2-7; 10 bases map to TRBD1. The ends lost 4 bases at V and 6 bases at J; junction bases unmatched: 4. Looked up from germline, CDR1 is SGHDT and CDR2 is YYEEEE. The CDR3 covers 13 residues. This CDR3 is CASSQDRGREQYF. CDR3 coding DNA: TGTGCCAGCAGCCAAGACAGGGGGCGCGAGCAGTACTTC.

The V call is TRBV19, the J call TRBJ1-2; D not resolved. The CDR3 length is 15 residues. From germline, CDR1 is LNHDA and CDR2 SQIVND (reference sequence). Trimming pared 8 bases from V and 4 bases from J, leaving 20 bases between. The chain's CDR3 is CASDEYGKPGYGYTF. CDR3 bases: TGTGCCAGTGACGAGTACGGCAAACCGGGCTATGGCTACACCTTC.

The gene calls are TRBV5-5 and TRBJ2-1; 12 bases fit TRBD2. The trim removed 3 bases at V and 6 bases at J, leaving 10 bases unmatched. CDR1 and CDR2 from the germline V gene are SGHKS and YYEKEE (reference sequence). The CDR3 spans 17 residues. The CDR3 reads CASSWGPGLAGSNEQFF. Written as DNA, the CDR3 is TGTGCCAGCAGCTGGGGCCCTGGACTAGCGGGAAGCAATGAGCAGTTCTTC.

V gene TRBV6-5 combines with J gene TRBJ2-7; 10 nucleotides align to TRBD1. The V gene end was trimmed by 2 bases and the J gene end by 5 bases; junction bases not matched to a gene: 6. The germline V gene encodes CDR1 MNHEY and CDR2 SVGAGI. The CDR3 has 15 residues. The CDR3 reads CASSYAGTGDHEQYF. CDR3 DNA sequence: TGTGCCAGCAGTTACGCCGGGACAGGGGACCACGAGCAGTACTTC.

This sequence joins TRBV7-2 and TRBJ2-1, with no clear D. The V end lost 5 bases, the J end lost 13 bases, and 12 bases lay between the germline ends. The CDR3 consists of 11 residues. CDR1 is SGHTA and CDR2 is FQGNSA in the germline V gene. As DNA, the CDR3 is TGTGCCAGCAGCCCCTACCCCCTACAGTTCTTC. Protein sequence: CASSPYPLQFF.

The rearrangement uses TRBV29-1 and TRBJ1-3, with D possibly matching TRBD1 (5 bases). Trimming removed 5 bases from V and 0 bases from J, with 20 bases in between. The CDR3 is 17 amino acids. Germline loops: CDR1 SQVTM, CDR2 ANQGSEA. The CDR3 sequence: CSVPQGRGSSSGNTIYF. For the CDR3, the DNA is TGCAGCGTTCCTCAAGGGAGGGGCTCCAGCTCTGGAAACACCATATATTTT.

This chain joins TRBV21-1 and TRBJ2-7; the D call in the table, TRBD1, was not verified against the DNA. TRBV21-1 is reported as a pseudogene. This CDR3 is 17 amino acids long. The CDR3 DNA follows: TGTGCCAGCAGCAAAGTTGGAGGGACAGGGGTCCCCTACGAGCAGTACTTC. Translating it yields CASSKVGGTGVPYEQYF.

The chain is built from TRBV15 and TRBJ2-1, with D maybe TRBD1 (5 bases). CDR1 LNHNV and CDR2 YYDKDF come from the germline V gene (reference sequence). The CDR3 sequence is 16 residues long. V dropped 1 base and J dropped 4 bases, with 14 bases sitting between them. The CDR3 nucleotides read TGTGCCACCAGCAGAGGCTCTCAGGGAATGTACAATGAGCAGTTCTTC. Translating it yields CATSRGSQGMYNEQFF. The variable domain in full, with the rest retrieved from reference TRBV15 and TRBJ2-1, is DAMVIQNPRYQVTQFGKPVTLSCSQTLNHNVMYWYQQKSSQAPKLLFHYYDKDFNNEADTPDNFQSRRPNTSFCFLDIRSPGLGDTAMYLCATSRGSQGMYNEQFFGPGTRLTVL.

The J gene is TRBJ2-3, the V gene TRBV6-5, with 7 bases matching TRBD2. The CDR3 totals 13 residues. Germline CDR1 is MNHEY and CDR2 is SVGAGI. With 7 bases clipped from V and 3 bases from J, the junction kept 4 bases outside the gene matches. The CDR3 sequence: CASTVGGTDTQYF. The DNA of the CDR3 is TGTGCCAGCACGGTGGGGGGGACAGATACGCAGTATTTT.

CDR3 in amino acids: CASSLVLGQGVSYEQYF. In DNA form, the CDR3 reads TGTGCCAGCAGCTTAGTCTTGGGACAGGGGGTGTCCTACGAGCAGTACTTC. The chain couples TRBV7-2 to TRBJ2-7; TRBD1 matches 11 bases. This CDR3 region has 17 residues. In germline, CDR1 is SGHTA, CDR2 FQGNSA. V was clipped by 1 base and J by 1 base; unmatched bases: 6.

The rearrangement links TRBV25-1 to TRBJ2-3, with TRBD1 identical over 7 bases. CDR1 is MGHDK, CDR2 SYGVNS, per germline. The CDR3 is made up of 16 amino acids. Trimming took 4 bases from V and 0 from J; bases not matched to a gene: 7. The CDR3 DNA follows: TGTGCCAGCAGTGCGCACCGGACAGGAAGCACAGATACGCAGTATTTT. As protein: CASSAHRTGSTDTQYF.

The V and J genes are TRBV11-2 and TRBJ1-4; 9 nucleotides agree with TRBD1. The CDR3 is 15 amino acids. Looked up from germline, CDR1 is SGHAT and CDR2 is FQNNGV. The junction had 6 bases not matched to a gene; V was cut back by 5 bases and J by 5 bases. CDR3 nucleotides: TGTGCCAGCAGCCAAGGGACAGGGATAAATGAAAAACTGTTTTTT. This encodes CASSQGTGINEKLFF.

CDR3 in amino acids: CASSYLGDSSYNEQFF. The CDR3 nucleotides are TGCGCCAGCAGTTACCTAGGGGACAGCTCCTACAATGAGCAGTTCTTC. The chain combines TRBV5-1 with TRBJ2-1; 7 bases are a match to TRBD1. The junction had 8 bases not matched to a gene; V was cut back by 5 bases and J by 0 bases. Germline-derived CDR1 and CDR2 are SGHRS and YFSETQ. CDR3 size: 16 residues.

This clone was detected only a few times. Other DNA sequences within the sample encode an identical CDR3. This chain joins TRBV10-2 and TRBJ1-1; 8 bases map to TRBD1. V shed 6 bases and J 4 bases; nucleotides not matched to a gene: 13. This CDR3 contains 16 residues. Germline CDR1 reads WSHSY; CDR2 reads SAAADI. The CDR3 DNA sequence: TGCGCCAGCAGCAAACAAAGACAGGGGTTGAGCACTGAAGCTTTCTTT. Encoded protein: CASSKQRQGLSTEAFF.

Comment on this clone: An end of the junction differs from the germline gene, which may be a read error. V usage is TRBV15 and J usage is TRBJ2-3, with 8 bases identical to TRBD1. This CDR3 spans 15 amino acids. The germline gives CDR1 LNHNV, CDR2 YYDKDF (reference sequence). The CDR3: CATSGDRGPTDTQYF. The CDR3 DNA sequence: TGTGCCACCAGCGGAGACAGGGGTCCCACAGATACGCAGTATTTT. Supplemented by reference TRBV15 and TRBJ2-3, the full variable domain reads DAMVIQNPRYQVTQFGKPVTLSCSQTLNHNVMYWYQQKSSQAPKLLFHYYDKDFNNEADTPDNFQSRRPNTSFCFLDIRSPGLGDTAMYLCATSGDRGPTDTQYFGPGTRLTVL.